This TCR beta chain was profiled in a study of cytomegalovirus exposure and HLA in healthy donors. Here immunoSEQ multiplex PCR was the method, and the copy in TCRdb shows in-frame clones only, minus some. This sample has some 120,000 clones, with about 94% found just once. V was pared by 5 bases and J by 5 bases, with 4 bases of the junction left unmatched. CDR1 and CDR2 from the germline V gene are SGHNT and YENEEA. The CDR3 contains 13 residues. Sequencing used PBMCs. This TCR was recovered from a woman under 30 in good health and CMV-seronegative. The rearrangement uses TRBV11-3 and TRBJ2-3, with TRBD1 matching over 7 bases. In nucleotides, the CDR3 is TGTGCCAGCAGCGACAGGGCTAGAGATACGCAGTATTTT. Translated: CASSDRARDTQYF.